This TCR beta chain was profiled in a study of blood T cell repertoires in COVID-19. Study-level background: There were acute and convalescent COVID-19 samples, and they came from the United States, Italy and Spain. PBMCs, B-cell-depleted T cells, or T cells provided the cDNA or gDNA that made up the material.

Per the study methods: Estimation of nucleated cell counts was performed using reference gene primer amplification. The data were produced by immunoSEQ multiplex PCR, yet TCRdb's version contains in-frame clones alone and is incomplete. V and J calls and clone size are as listed in that table; D and trimming were resolved from the DNA. The sample shows about 140,000 clones, roughly 88% of them seen only once. CDR3 length: 16 residues. Germline trimming cut 4 bases from V and 6 bases from J; bases unmatched to any gene: 10. Germline values: CDR1 SGHRS, CDR2 YFSETQ. The sequenced material came from peripheral blood. This clonotype originated in a man in his 60s with active or convalescent COVID-19. This chain connects TRBV5-1 to TRBJ2-1; TRBD2 matches at 10 bases. CDR3 loop: CASSTPSSGSFNEQFF. CDR3 DNA sequence: TGCGCCAGCAGCACCCCATCTAGCGGGAGTTTCAATGAGCAGTTCTTC.